These 5 T cell receptor beta chains were all obtained from the same sample, sequenced in a study of shared clonotypes between healthy human individuals. This table comes from immunoSEQ multiplex PCR, and its TCRdb copy is limited to in-frame clones, with some not included. The sample records about 730,000 clones, just under 75% being singletons. The specimen sequenced was memory CD4+ T cells sorted from blood. The subset denotes: CD45RA-negative fraction. The receptors originated from a woman younger than 45 in good health.

This clone was observed a handful of times. The CDR3 loop reads CASTYPGGWNTEAFF. DNA of the CDR3: TGTGCCAGCACCTACCCTGGGGGGTGGAACACTGAAGCTTTCTTT. The chain carries TRBV28 and TRBJ1-1, with D possibly being TRBD1 (5 bases). The CDR3 extends over 15 amino acids. Trimming left V 7 bases short and J 1 base short, with 16 bases between. Per the germline V gene, CDR1 is MDHEN and CDR2 is SYDVKM.

J is TRBJ2-7 and V is TRBV5-1; D gene ambiguous. CDR1 is SGHRS and CDR2 is YFSETQ in the germline V gene. Trimming stripped 4 bases from V and 4 bases from J, with 15 bases between. The CDR3 contains 14 residues. This CDR3 is CASSQDTWRYEQYF. DNA for the CDR3: TGCGCCAGCAGCCAAGACACTTGGAGATACGAGCAGTACTTC.

The chain joins TRBV11-2 to TRBJ2-5; tentatively, D is TRBD1 or TRBD2 (6 bases each). There are 16 residues in the CDR3. CDR1 and CDR2 (germline): SGHAT, FQNNGV. V lost 4 bases to trimming and J lost 5 bases, with 20 bases between them. The CDR3 coding sequence is TGTGCCAGCAGCTCCGGACAGTTGGAGGGCTGGGAGACCCAGTACTTC. Protein sequence: CASSSGQLEGWETQYF.

V and J are TRBV4-2 and TRBJ2-2, with D maybe TRBD1 (6 bases). CDR1 and CDR2 from the germline V gene are LGHNA and YNFKEQ. The V gene lost 4 bases and the J gene lost 5 bases, with 14 bases spanning the gap. The CDR3 consists of 15 residues. DNA for the CDR3: TGTGCCAGCAGCCCTCGGGACAAGTCTACCGGGGAGCTGTTTTTT. This encodes CASSPRDKSTGELFF.

This chain connects TRBV10-1 to TRBJ2-7, with D possibly being TRBD1 (5 bases). CDR1 and CDR2 (germline): WNHNN, SYGVQD (reference sequence). This CDR3 comprises 14 residues. Trimming shortened V by 0 bases and J by 7 bases, and 13 bases separated the two germline ends. The CDR3 spells CASSESGRASEQYF. CDR3 nucleotides: TGCGCCAGCAGTGAGTCGGGCAGGGCGAGTGAGCAGTACTTC.